The 3 T cell receptor beta chains below were found in one sample sequenced in a study of cytomegalovirus exposure and HLA in healthy donors. PCR used 60 Vbeta primers and 13 Jbeta primers. Some clones are missing from TCRdb's copy, which holds only in-frame ones; the method was immunoSEQ multiplex PCR. The sample includes nearly 200,000 clones, more than 60% seen only once; the top ten take approximately 2%. Sequencing was done on a sample of PBMCs. The receptors were sampled from a woman in her 30s in good health and CMV-seropositive.

The rearrangement uses TRBV19 and TRBJ1-1; 9 bases line up with TRBD1. The CDR3 is 18 residues long. CDR1 and CDR2 from the germline V gene are LNHDA and SQIVND (reference sequence). The J segment lost 4 bases and the V segment lost 7 bases, leaving 19 bases of the junction unmatched. The CDR3 spells CASTKSRDREGKGTEAFF. CDR3 DNA sequence: TGTGCCAGTACCAAATCCCGGGACAGGGAGGGGAAGGGCACTGAAGCTTTCTTT.

This clone was detected only a few times. V gene TRBV5-1 combines with J gene TRBJ2-7; 14 positions agree with TRBD2. Germline V CDR1 and CDR2: SGHRS, YFSETQ. The V gene end was trimmed by 4 bases and the J gene end by 2 bases; junction bases not matched to a gene: 5. This CDR3 comprises 16 residues. The chain's CDR3 is CASSASTSGGAYEQYF. The CDR3 region has the DNA TGCGCCAGCAGCGCCTCGACTAGCGGGGGGGCCTACGAGCAGTACTTC.

The sample holds a few counts of this clone. The gene calls are TRBV6-5 and TRBJ1-2; 8 bases are a match to TRBD1. Germline assignment: CDR1 MNHEY and CDR2 SVGAGI. V was clipped by 2 bases and J by 7 bases; unmatched bases: 6. The length of the CDR3 is 14 residues. As DNA, the CDR3 is TGTGCCAGCAGTTACAGAGACAGGGGCCGTGGCTACACCTTC. Residues: CASSYRDRGRGYTF.